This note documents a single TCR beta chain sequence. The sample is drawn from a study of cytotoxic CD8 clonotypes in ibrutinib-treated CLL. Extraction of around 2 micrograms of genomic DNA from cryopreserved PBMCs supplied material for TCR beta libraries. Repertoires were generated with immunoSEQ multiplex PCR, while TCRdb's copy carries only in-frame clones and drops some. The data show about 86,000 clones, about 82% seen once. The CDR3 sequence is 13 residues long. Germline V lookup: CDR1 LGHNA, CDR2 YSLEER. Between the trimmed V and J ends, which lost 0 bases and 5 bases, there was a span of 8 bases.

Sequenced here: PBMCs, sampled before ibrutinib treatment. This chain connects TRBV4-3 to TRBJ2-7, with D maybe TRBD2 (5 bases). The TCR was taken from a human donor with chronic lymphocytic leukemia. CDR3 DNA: TGCGCCAGCAGCCAAGATAAGGAGGACGAGCAGTACTTC. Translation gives CASSQDKEDEQYF.